Following are 4 T cell receptor beta chains from one sample sequenced in a study of control samples from healthy donors and cancer patients. Generated by immunoSEQ multiplex PCR, the TCRdb table keeps only in-frame clones and is missing some. The sample lists around 170,000 clones; around 90% were seen once. The sample taken for sequencing was blood. The receptors originated from a woman in her forties or fifties in good health.

The chain couples TRBV4-3 to TRBJ2-3; either TRBD1 or TRBD2 may fit D (5 bases each). This CDR3 has 15 amino acids. V lost 4 bases to trimming and J lost 0 bases, with 11 bases between them. Germline CDR1 is LGHNA and CDR2 is YSLEER. CDR3 protein: CASSPGPASTDTQYF. CDR3 DNA sequence: TGCGCCAGCAGCCCGGGACCCGCGAGCACAGATACGCAGTATTTT.

V and J are TRBV24-1 and TRBJ2-1, with 12 bases aligning to TRBD2. V shed 5 bases and J 6 bases; nucleotides not matched to a gene: 7. Germline CDR1 and CDR2: KGHDR and SFDVKD. This CDR3 has 16 amino acids. DNA of the CDR3: TGTGCCACCAGTGCCCCGGGACTAGCGGGTACCAATGAGCAGTTCTTC. Protein: CATSAPGLAGTNEQFF.

V gene TRBV4-3 combines with J gene TRBJ2-1; 15 bases align to TRBD2. Germline V lookup: CDR1 LGHNA, CDR2 YSLEER. The junction had 7 bases not matched to a gene; V was cut back by 0 bases and J by 7 bases. This CDR3 has 18 residues. The DNA for the CDR3 is TGCGCCAGCAGCCAAGAGGCGGGGACTAGCGGGAGGAGGAATGAGCAGTTCTTC. It yields the protein CASSQEAGTSGRRNEQFF.

The J gene is TRBJ2-3, the V gene TRBV25-1; 10 bases agree with TRBD2. The J segment lost 2 bases and the V segment lost 1 base, leaving 6 bases of the junction unmatched. The germline CDR1 and CDR2 sequences are MGHDK and SYGVNS. This CDR3 has 17 residues. DNA for the CDR3: TGTGCCAGCAGTGAATCTAGGCTAGCGGGGGTCACAGATACGCAGTATTTT. Its protein product is CASSESRLAGVTDTQYF.